These 21 T cell receptor beta chains share one sample of origin, sequenced in a study of blood T cell repertoires in COVID-19. The table came from immunoSEQ multiplex PCR; TCRdb's copy has only in-frame clones and leaves some out. Found here are over 150,000 clones, about 88% of them singletons; the top ten hold around 1.9%. The material sequenced was peripheral blood. The receptors stem from a man aged 18 to 30 who had recovered from COVID-19.

This sequence joins TRBV20-1 and TRBJ2-1, with 10 nucleotides matching TRBD2. The CDR3 consists of 17 residues. CDR1 is DFQATT and CDR2 is SNEGSKA in the germline V gene (reference sequence). The J segment lost 0 bases and the V segment lost 3 bases, leaving 8 bases of the junction unmatched. The CDR3: CSASEAGGLSSYNEQFF. CDR3 DNA sequence: TGCAGTGCTAGTGAAGCGGGAGGGCTAAGCTCCTACAATGAGCAGTTCTTC.

A word on this clone: Mismatch with germline at one junction end may stem from a read error. This rearrangement joins TRBV7-7 to TRBJ2-2; 7 positions agree with TRBD1. CDR3 length: 14 residues. CDR1 and CDR2 (germline): SSHAT, FNYEAQ (reference sequence). The CDR3 nucleotides are TGTGCTAGCAGCTTGGGACAGCTCACCGGGGAGCTGTTTTTT. It yields the protein CASSLGQLTGELFF.

This clone was recorded only once. This chain links TRBV7-9 with TRBJ1-1; 10 nucleotides align to TRBD1. The trim removed 2 bases at V and 6 bases at J, leaving 9 bases unmatched. Germline V CDR1 and CDR2: SEHNR, FQNEAQ (reference sequence). This CDR3 contains 16 residues. CDR3 protein: CASSLRGTGAGAEAFF. The CDR3 region has the DNA TGTGCCAGCAGCTTAAGAGGGACAGGGGCTGGCGCTGAAGCTTTCTTT.

The chain is built from TRBV7-8 and TRBJ2-2, with 7 bases aligning to TRBD1. V trimming: 8 bases; J trimming: 3 bases; junction bases outside the gene matches: 0. The CDR3 totals 12 residues. Germline V lookup: CDR1 SGHVS, CDR2 FQNEAQ. CDR3 in amino acids: CASQGDTGELFF. CDR3 nucleotides: TGTGCCAGCCAGGGGGACACCGGGGAGCTGTTTTTT.

The chain couples TRBV28 to TRBJ2-3; 9 nucleotides align to TRBD2. V lost 7 bases to trimming and J lost 0 bases; unmatched junction nucleotides: 2. This CDR3 is 14 amino acids long. The germline CDR1 and CDR2 sequences are MDHEN and SYDVKM. The CDR3 region is CASTSGASTDTQYF. The CDR3 DNA reads TGTGCCAGCACTAGCGGGGCTAGCACAGATACGCAGTATTTT.

The chain is built from TRBV6-2 or TRBV6-3 and TRBJ2-1, with D maybe TRBD1 (8 bases). Germline values: CDR1 MNHEY, CDR2 SVGEGT. The ends were cut back, 2 bases at V and 9 bases at J, with 26 bases in the middle. This CDR3 contains 18 residues. The CDR3 nucleotides read TGTGCCAGCAGTTACGGATTCGGTGGTACAGGGGGGGACAGTGAGCAGTTCTTC. It specifies CASSYGFGGTGGDSEQFF.

The chain employs TRBV4-3 and TRBJ2-4; 8 nucleotides align to TRBD2. V lost 0 bases to trimming and J lost 5 bases; unmatched junction nucleotides: 6. Germline V gives CDR1 LGHNA, CDR2 YSLEER. CDR3 length: 16 residues. This CDR3 reads CASSQDAGLAENIQYF. In DNA, the CDR3 is TGCGCCAGCAGCCAAGACGCTGGACTAGCAGAAAACATTCAGTACTTC.

The chain joins TRBV6-5 to TRBJ1-1; a weak D match, TRBD1 (6 bases). From germline, CDR1 is MNHEY and CDR2 SVGAGI. V gave up 5 bases and J gave up 1 base, with 11 bases separating them. This CDR3 is built from 14 residues. The CDR3 sequence is CASSQRGKNTEAFF. The CDR3, as DNA: TGTGCCAGCAGTCAAAGGGGGAAGAACACTGAAGCTTTCTTT.

The chain is built from TRBV7-2 and TRBJ2-7; D is undetermined. In germline, CDR1 is SGHTA, CDR2 FQGNSA. V dropped 5 bases and J dropped 2 bases, with 16 bases sitting between them. The CDR3 runs 15 residues. CDR3 sequence reads: CASSPQDTDTYEQYF. The DNA of the CDR3 is TGTGCCAGCAGCCCCCAAGACACGGATACCTACGAGCAGTACTTC.

This clone was seen more than once but under ten times. This sequence joins TRBV4-3 and TRBJ1-2, with D possibly TRBD1 on 5 matching bases. The CDR3 runs to 14 residues. Trimming removed 0 bases at V and 1 base at J, with 6 bases between. Germline CDR1 is LGHNA and CDR2 is YSLEER. As DNA, the CDR3 is TGCGCCAGCAGCCAAGAAGACAGTAACTATGGCTACACCTTC. Translating it yields CASSQEDSNYGYTF.

J is TRBJ2-7 and V is TRBV4-2; TRBD2 is a possible D gene (5 bases). Germline-derived CDR1 and CDR2 are LGHNA and YNFKEQ. CDR3 size: 16 residues. The V end lost 0 bases, the J end lost 6 bases, and 18 bases lay between the germline ends. The CDR3 here is CASSQDGLSSFGEQYF. Here the CDR3 DNA reads TGTGCCAGCAGCCAAGACGGACTTAGTAGTTTTGGCGAGCAGTACTTC.

The chain recombines TRBV11-2 with TRBJ2-2, with 14 bases aligning to TRBD2. CDR1 and CDR2 (germline): SGHAT, FQNNGV. The CDR3 length is 17 residues. The junction had 8 bases not matched to a gene; V was cut back by 5 bases and J by 6 bases. In nucleotides, the CDR3 is TGTGCCAGCAGCACCGGACTAGCGGGAGGTACTGCCGGGGAGCTGTTTTTT. This translates into CASSTGLAGGTAGELFF.

The V call is TRBV5-4, the J call TRBJ2-1; tentative D call: TRBD2 (5 bases). V was cut by 0 bases and J by 8 bases, with 12 bases left in between. The CDR3 contains 14 residues. Germline CDR1 reads SGHNT; CDR2 reads YYREEE (reference sequence). The CDR3 region is CASSLGLTGDEQFF. In DNA, the CDR3 is TGTGCCAGCAGCTTGGGCTTGACCGGGGATGAGCAGTTCTTC.

The gene calls are TRBV30 and TRBJ1-1; D remains ambiguous. This CDR3 contains 11 residues. V was pared by 0 bases and J by 6 bases, with 5 bases between. Germline V CDR1 and CDR2: GTSNPN, SVGIG (reference sequence). CDR3 sequence reads: CAWSVNSEAFF. The CDR3 nucleotides read TGTGCCTGGAGTGTAAACTCTGAAGCTTTCTTT.

This chain links TRBV6-5 with TRBJ2-3; TRBD2 aligns across 7 bases. J lost 0 bases, V lost 10 bases, and 7 bases had no gene match. The CDR3 covers 14 residues. CDR1 and CDR2 from the germline V gene are MNHEY and SVGAGI. As DNA, the CDR3 is TGTGCCACCCGGGACTACTCTAGCACAGATACGCAGTATTTT. It is translated as CATRDYSSTDTQYF.

This chain uses TRBV5-4 with TRBJ1-1; a weak D match, TRBD1 (6 bases). The germline V gene encodes CDR1 SGHNT and CDR2 YYREEE (reference sequence). Trimming removed 4 bases from V and 0 bases from J, with 10 bases in between. The CDR3 runs to 14 residues. CDR3 bases: TGTGCCAGCAGCCGGGACACACTGAACACTGAAGCTTTCTTT. Translating gives CASSRDTLNTEAFF.

V and J are TRBV9 and TRBJ1-1, with D tentatively TRBD1 (6 bases). Germline loops: CDR1 SGDLS, CDR2 YYNGEE. This CDR3 comprises 15 residues. V shed 4 bases and J shed 1 base, with 14 bases lying between them. CDR3 DNA: TGTGCCAGCAGCCCGCCGGGACACCCGAACACTGAAGCTTTCTTT. Translating gives CASSPPGHPNTEAFF.

V usage is TRBV19 and J usage is TRBJ1-5, with 7 nucleotides matching TRBD1. Germline CDR1 reads LNHDA; CDR2 reads SQIVND (reference sequence). This CDR3 spans 14 amino acids. The J segment lost 6 bases and the V segment lost 4 bases, leaving 6 bases of the junction unmatched. The CDR3 sequence is CASSRTGGSQPQHF. CDR3 sequence (DNA): TGTGCCAGTAGTAGGACAGGAGGTAGTCAGCCCCAGCATTTT. Based on the CDR3 plus reference TRBV19 and TRBJ1-5, the full variable domain is DGGITQSPKYLFRKEGQNVTLSCEQNLNHDAMYWYRQDPGQGLRLIYYSQIVNDFQKGDIAEGYSVSREKKESFPLTVTSAQKNPTAFYLCASSRTGGSQPQHFGDGTRLSIL.

The rearrangement links TRBV18 to TRBJ1-1; D not certain. CDR3 length: 12 residues. The V gene's germline CDR1 is KGHSH and CDR2 LQKENI. V lost 5 bases and J 1 base, leaving 5 bases between the germline ends. The DNA for the CDR3 is TGTGCCAGCTCATTTAAGAACACTGAAGCTTTCTTT. It translates to CASSFKNTEAFF.

This clone was seen a few times. The genes are TRBV6-2 or TRBV6-3 and TRBJ1-4; D is uncertain. The V end was cut by 2 bases, the J end by 5 bases, with 9 bases between. The CDR3 is 14 residues long. Germline values: CDR1 MNHEY, CDR2 SVGEGT. CDR3 sequence: CASSYTGENEKLFF. The CDR3, as DNA: TGTGCCAGCAGTTACACCGGTGAGAATGAAAAACTGTTTTTT.

This clone appeared once. This sequence joins TRBV2 and TRBJ1-1; 9 nucleotides match TRBD1. The CDR3 extends over 14 amino acids. The ends lost 8 bases at V and 4 bases at J; junction bases unmatched: 8. Germline loops: CDR1 SNHLY, CDR2 FYNNEI. CDR3 coding DNA: TGTGCCAGCGAAAGACAGGGGGGCGTCACTGAAGCTTTCTTT. Translated: CASERQGGVTEAFF.